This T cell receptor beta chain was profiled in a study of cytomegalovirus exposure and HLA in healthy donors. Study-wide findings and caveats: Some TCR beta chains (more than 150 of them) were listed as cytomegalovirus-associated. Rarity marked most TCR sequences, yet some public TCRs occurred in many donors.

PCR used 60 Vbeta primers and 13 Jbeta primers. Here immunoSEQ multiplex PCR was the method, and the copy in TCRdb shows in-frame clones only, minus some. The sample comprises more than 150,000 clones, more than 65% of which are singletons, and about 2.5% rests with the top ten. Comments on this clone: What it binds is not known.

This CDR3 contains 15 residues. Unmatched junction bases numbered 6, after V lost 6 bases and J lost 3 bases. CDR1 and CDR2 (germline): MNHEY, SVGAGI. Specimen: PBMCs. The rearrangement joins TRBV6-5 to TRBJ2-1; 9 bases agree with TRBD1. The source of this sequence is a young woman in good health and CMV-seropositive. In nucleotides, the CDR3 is TGTGCCAGCAGCCCGGGACAGGGATTCTACAATGAGCAGTTCTTC. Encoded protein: CASSPGQGFYNEQFF.